These 10 T cell receptor beta chains share one sample of origin, sequenced in a study of cytomegalovirus exposure and HLA in healthy donors. The PCR ran on 60 Vbeta and 13 Jbeta primers. Repertoires were generated with immunoSEQ multiplex PCR, while TCRdb's copy carries only in-frame clones and drops some. The sample has around 32,000 clones, around 40% seen once. The material sequenced was PBMCs. These receptors came from a woman aged 45-65 years in good health and CMV-seronegative.

The chain uses TRBV6-5 and TRBJ2-1, with TRBD1 matching over 7 bases. V lost 5 bases to trimming and J lost 4 bases; unmatched junction nucleotides: 5. The CDR3 extends over 14 amino acids. Germline CDR1 is MNHEY and CDR2 is SVGAGI. In DNA, the CDR3 is TGTGCCAGCAGTCCCGGGACAGTTTACAATGAGCAGTTCTTC. Protein: CASSPGTVYNEQFF.

The genes are TRBV12-5 and TRBJ2-3; 7 bases map to TRBD1. V trimming: 0 bases; J trimming: 2 bases; junction bases outside the gene matches: 8. The CDR3 consists of 17 residues. Germline-derived CDR1 and CDR2 are LGHNT and FRNRAP. The CDR3 sequence: CASGLVVVTGTTDTQYF. The CDR3 DNA reads as TGTGCTAGTGGTTTGGTAGTGGTGACAGGGACCACAGATACGCAGTATTTT.

This chain joins TRBV5-4 and TRBJ2-7; 9 bases fit TRBD2. CDR1 and CDR2 from the germline V gene are SGHNT and YYREEE (reference sequence). This CDR3 comprises 14 residues. V gave up 0 bases and J gave up 4 bases; unmatched junction bases: 2. The CDR3 coding sequence is TGTGCCAGCAGCTTGGAGACTAGCGGTTACGAGCAGTACTTC. It is translated as CASSLETSGYEQYF. Looking up the rest from reference TRBV5-4 and TRBJ2-7 gives the full variable domain: ETGVTQSPTHLIKTRGQQVTLRCSSQSGHNTVSWYQQALGQGPQFIFQYYREEENGRGNFPPRFSGLQFPNYSSELNVNALELDDSALYLCASSLETSGYEQYFGPGTRLTVT.

The V call is TRBV5-1, the J call TRBJ2-3, with 9 bases that match TRBD2. Per germline, CDR1 SGHRS and CDR2 YFSETQ. J was trimmed by 3 bases and V by 2 bases; bases with no gene match: 4. The CDR3 extends over 15 amino acids. The CDR3 sequence: CASSFGSGSTDTQYF. In DNA form, the CDR3 reads TGCGCCAGCAGCTTTGGTAGCGGGAGTACAGATACGCAGTATTTT. The variable domain in full, completed from reference TRBV5-1 and TRBJ2-3, reads KAGVTQTPRYLIKTRGQQVTLSCSPISGHRSVSWYQQTPGQGLQFLFEYFSETQRNKGNFPGRFSGRQFSNSRSEMNVSTLELGDSALYLCASSFGSGSTDTQYFGPGTRLTVL.

This clone turned up a few times. This chain uses TRBV28 with TRBJ2-7; 7 positions match TRBD1. The V segment lost 7 bases and the J segment 2 bases; nucleotides outside the gene matches: 11. CDR1 and CDR2 from the germline V gene are MDHEN and SYDVKM. This CDR3 spans 15 amino acids. This chain's CDR3 is CASTPLGTVAYEQYF. In DNA, the CDR3 is TGTGCCAGCACCCCCCTCGGGACAGTCGCCTACGAGCAGTACTTC.

This clone has a single count. The rearrangement uses TRBV6-1 and TRBJ2-2; the match to TRBD2 covers 7 bases. Germline-derived CDR1 and CDR2 are MNHNS and SASEGT. The CDR3 length is 17 residues. With V trimmed by 4 bases and J by 5 bases, 13 bases remained unmatched. The CDR3 reads CASSVLTSTGRTGELFF. Here the CDR3 DNA reads TGTGCCAGCAGTGTTTTGACTAGCACGGGGAGAACCGGGGAGCTGTTTTTT.

This chain uses TRBV28 with TRBJ2-7, with D maybe TRBD2 (6 bases). Germline CDR1 is MDHEN and CDR2 is SYDVKM. The CDR3 covers 14 residues. Deletions cut 2 bases from V and 2 bases from J, with 10 bases between. CDR3 sequence: CASSLGGLAYEQYF. The CDR3 DNA sequence: TGTGCCAGCAGTTTAGGAGGGTTAGCCTACGAGCAGTACTTC.

The V call is TRBV6-6, the J call TRBJ2-5; 11 nucleotides agree with TRBD1. CDR1 MNHNY and CDR2 SVGAGI come from the germline V gene (reference sequence). The CDR3 runs 15 residues. V lost 0 bases, J lost 3 bases, and 0 bases stayed unmatched. CDR3 amino acids: CASSYSGQGEETQYF. The CDR3 coding sequence is TGTGCCAGCAGTTACTCGGGACAGGGGGAAGAGACCCAGTACTTC.

The V gene is TRBV18, the J gene TRBJ2-3; 9 bases map to TRBD2. CDR3 length equals 17 residues. Germline CDR1 and CDR2: KGHSH and LQKENI. Trimming cost V 6 bases and J 2 bases; bases outside gene matches: 12. CDR3 sequence: CASSAGASGINTDTQYF. For the CDR3, the DNA is TGTGCCAGCTCCGCGGGGGCTAGCGGGATAAACACAGATACGCAGTATTTT.

The chain uses TRBV2 and TRBJ2-1, with TRBD2 matching 9 bases. The CDR3 has 16 amino acids. The trim removed 7 bases at V and 9 bases at J, leaving 16 bases unmatched. The V gene's germline CDR1 is SNHLY and CDR2 FYNNEI. The CDR3 loop is CASKQRGDQLGGEQFF. The CDR3 DNA is TGTGCCAGCAAACAGCGGGGGGACCAGCTGGGTGGTGAGCAGTTCTTC.